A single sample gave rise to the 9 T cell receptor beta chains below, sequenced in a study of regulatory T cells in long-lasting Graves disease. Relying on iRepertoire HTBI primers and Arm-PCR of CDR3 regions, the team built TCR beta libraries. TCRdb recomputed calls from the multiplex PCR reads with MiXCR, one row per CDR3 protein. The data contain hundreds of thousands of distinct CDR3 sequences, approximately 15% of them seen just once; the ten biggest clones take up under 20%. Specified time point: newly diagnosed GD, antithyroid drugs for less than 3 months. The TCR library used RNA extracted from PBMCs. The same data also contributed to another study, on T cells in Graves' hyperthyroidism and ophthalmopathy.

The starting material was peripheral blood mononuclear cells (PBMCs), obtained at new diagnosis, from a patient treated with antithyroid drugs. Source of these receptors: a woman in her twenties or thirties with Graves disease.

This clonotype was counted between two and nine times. The CDR3 region is CATQTFYGYTF. CDR3 coding DNA: TGTGCCACCCAGACGTTCTATGGCTACACCTTC. The rearrangement links TRBV28 to TRBJ1-2; D is unclear. Germline loops: CDR1 MDHEN, CDR2 SYDVKM. The CDR3 consists of 11 residues. V lost 10 bases to trimming and J lost 4 bases, with 10 bases between them.

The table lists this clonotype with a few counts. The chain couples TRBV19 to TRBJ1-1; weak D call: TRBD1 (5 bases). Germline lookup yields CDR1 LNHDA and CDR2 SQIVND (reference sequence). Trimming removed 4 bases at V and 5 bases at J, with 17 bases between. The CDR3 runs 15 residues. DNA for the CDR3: TGTGCCAGTAGTACCCAATCTTGGGGGAGGACTGAAGCTTTCTTT. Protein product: CASSTQSWGRTEAFF. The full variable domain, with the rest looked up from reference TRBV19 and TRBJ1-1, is DGGITQSPKYLFRKEGQNVTLSCEQNLNHDAMYWYRQDPGQGLRLIYYSQIVNDFQKGDIAEGYSVSREKKESFPLTVTSAQKNPTAFYLCASSTQSWGRTEAFFGQGTRLTVV.

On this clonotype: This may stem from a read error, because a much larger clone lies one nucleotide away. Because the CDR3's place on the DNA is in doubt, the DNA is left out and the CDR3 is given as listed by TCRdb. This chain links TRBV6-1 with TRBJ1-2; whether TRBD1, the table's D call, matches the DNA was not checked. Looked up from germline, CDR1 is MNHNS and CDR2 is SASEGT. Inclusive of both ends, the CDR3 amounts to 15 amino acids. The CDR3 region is CASTWTGRTSYGCTF.

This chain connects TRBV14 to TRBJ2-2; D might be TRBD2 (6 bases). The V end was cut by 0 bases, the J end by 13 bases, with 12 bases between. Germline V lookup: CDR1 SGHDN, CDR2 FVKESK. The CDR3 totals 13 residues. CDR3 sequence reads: CASSQDRGFWLFF. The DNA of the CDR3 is TGTGCCAGCAGCCAAGATCGGGGGTTTTGGCTGTTTTTT.

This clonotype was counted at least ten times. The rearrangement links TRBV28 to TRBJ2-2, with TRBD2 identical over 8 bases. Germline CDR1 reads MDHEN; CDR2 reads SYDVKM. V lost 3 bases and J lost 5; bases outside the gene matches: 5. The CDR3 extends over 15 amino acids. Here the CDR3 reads CASSFGLAATGELFF. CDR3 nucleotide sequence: TGTGCCAGCAGTTTCGGACTAGCTGCGACCGGGGAGCTGTTTTTT.

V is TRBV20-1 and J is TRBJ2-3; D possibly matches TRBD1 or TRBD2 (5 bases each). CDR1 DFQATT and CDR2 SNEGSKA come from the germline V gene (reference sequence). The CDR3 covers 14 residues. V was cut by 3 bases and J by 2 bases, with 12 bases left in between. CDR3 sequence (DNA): TGCAGTGCTAGTCGGGGCAGATCCACAGATACGCAGTATTTT. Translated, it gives CSASRGRSTDTQYF.

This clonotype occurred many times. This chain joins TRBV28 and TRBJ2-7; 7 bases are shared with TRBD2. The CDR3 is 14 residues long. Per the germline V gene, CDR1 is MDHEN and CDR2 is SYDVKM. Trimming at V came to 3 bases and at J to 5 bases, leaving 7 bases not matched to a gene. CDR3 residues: CASSFAGESDEQYF. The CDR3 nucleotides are TGTGCCAGCAGTTTTGCGGGAGAAAGCGACGAGCAGTACTTC.

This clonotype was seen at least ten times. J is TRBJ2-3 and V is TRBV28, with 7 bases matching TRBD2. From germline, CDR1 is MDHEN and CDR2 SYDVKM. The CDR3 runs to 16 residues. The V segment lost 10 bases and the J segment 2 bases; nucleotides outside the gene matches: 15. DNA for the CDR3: TGTGCCACCACACCTCCGGCTAGCGGCTCCACAGATACGCAGTATTTT. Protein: CATTPPASGSTDTQYF.

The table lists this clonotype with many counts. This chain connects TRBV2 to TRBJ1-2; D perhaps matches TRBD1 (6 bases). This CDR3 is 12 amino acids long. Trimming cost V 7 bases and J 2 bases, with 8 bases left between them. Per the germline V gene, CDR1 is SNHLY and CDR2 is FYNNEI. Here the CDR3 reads CASTGHNYGYTF. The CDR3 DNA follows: TGTGCCAGCACGGGACACAACTATGGCTACACCTTC.